The 2 T cell receptor beta chains below come from one sample, sequenced in a study of human T cells and chemical hapten exposure. TCRdb redid the calling of the RACE reads with MiXCR, one entry per CDR3 protein. The sample shows over 30,000 distinct CDR3 sequences, more than 8% of them seen only once. Documented time point: patch test 3, about 24 weeks after DPC sensitization. Treatment noted: therapeutic diphenylcyclopropenone sensitization with weekly scalp DPC. The template was total RNA from unfractionated whole blood. Here the sequenced sample was whole blood, taken in connection with sensitization to the hapten diphenylcyclopropenone (DPC). The receptors here all came from a man in his forties or fifties with alopecia areata. Some clones in this sample may be carry-over from other donors' samples.

This clonotype was counted ten times or more. The chain joins TRBV7-8 to TRBJ2-3; D gene ambiguous. Germline V gene data show CDR1 as SGHVS and CDR2 as FQNEAQ. Trimming cost V 1 base and J 1 base, with 9 bases left between them. This CDR3 contains 15 residues. CDR3 nucleotides: TGTGCCAGCAGCTTAGGGGCAATACGCACAGATACGCAGTATTTT. It codes for CASSLGAIRTDTQYF.

Comments on this clonotype: This sequence may be a read error, since a much larger clone differs from it by one base. The chain couples TRBV27 to TRBJ2-7; tentatively, D is TRBD1 (6 bases). The length of the CDR3 is 15 residues. CDR1 MNHEY and CDR2 SMNVEV come from the germline V gene (reference sequence). Between the trimmed V and J ends, which lost 8 bases and 0 bases, there was a span of 17 bases. CDR3 amino acids: CASSYVRTDSYEQYF. The CDR3 DNA is TGTGCCAGCTCCTATGTGAGGACAGACTCCTACGAGCAGTACTTC.